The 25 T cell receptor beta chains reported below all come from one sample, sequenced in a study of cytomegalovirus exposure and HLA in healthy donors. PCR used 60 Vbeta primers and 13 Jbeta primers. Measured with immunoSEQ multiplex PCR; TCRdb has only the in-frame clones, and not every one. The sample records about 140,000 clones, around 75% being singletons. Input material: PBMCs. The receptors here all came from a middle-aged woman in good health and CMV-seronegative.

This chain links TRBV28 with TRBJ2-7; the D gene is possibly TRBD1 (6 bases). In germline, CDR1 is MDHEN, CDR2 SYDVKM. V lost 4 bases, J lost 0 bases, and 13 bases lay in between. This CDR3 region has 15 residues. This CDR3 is CASSSTGVRSYEQYF. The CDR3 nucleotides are TGTGCCAGCAGTTCGACAGGTGTCCGCTCCTACGAGCAGTACTTC.

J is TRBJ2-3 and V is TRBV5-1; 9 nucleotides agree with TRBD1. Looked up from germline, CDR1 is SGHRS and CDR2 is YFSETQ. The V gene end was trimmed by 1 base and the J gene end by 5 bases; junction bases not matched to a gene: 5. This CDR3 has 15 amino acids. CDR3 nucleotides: TGCGCCAGCAGCTTGTACAGGGGGCTTGGAGATACGCAGTATTTT. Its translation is CASSLYRGLGDTQYF.

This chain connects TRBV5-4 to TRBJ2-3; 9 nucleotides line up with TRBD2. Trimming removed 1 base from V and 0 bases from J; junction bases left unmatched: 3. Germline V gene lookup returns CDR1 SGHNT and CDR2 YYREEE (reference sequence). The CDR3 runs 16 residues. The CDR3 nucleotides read TGTGCCAGCAGCTTGCGACTAGCGGAGAGCACAGATACGCAGTATTTT. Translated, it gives CASSLRLAESTDTQYF.

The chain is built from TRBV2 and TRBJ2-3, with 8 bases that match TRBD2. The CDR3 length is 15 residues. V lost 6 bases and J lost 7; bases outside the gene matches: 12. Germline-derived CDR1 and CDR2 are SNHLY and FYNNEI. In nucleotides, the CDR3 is TGTGCCAGCAGGAATCAGCCGGGGGGGCAAAATACGCAGTATTTT. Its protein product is CASRNQPGGQNTQYF.

DNA for the CDR3: TGCGCCAGCAGCCAAGCTGGATTTTCGCGGTACAATGAGCAGTTCTTC. This gives the protein CASSQAGFSRYNEQFF. The rearrangement joins TRBV4-1 to TRBJ2-1, with D hard to call. CDR1 and CDR2 (germline): MGHRA, YSYEKL. The CDR3 loop spans 16 amino acids. The V and J ends lost 1 base and 4 bases respectively, with 14 bases between them.

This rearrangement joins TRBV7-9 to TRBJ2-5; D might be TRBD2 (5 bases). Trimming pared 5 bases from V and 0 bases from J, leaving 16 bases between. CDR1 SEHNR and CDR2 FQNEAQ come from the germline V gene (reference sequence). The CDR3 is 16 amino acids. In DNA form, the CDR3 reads TGTGCCAGCAGCGCCCCCTCGGGCGGGTACCAAGAGACCCAGTACTTC. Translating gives CASSAPSGGYQETQYF. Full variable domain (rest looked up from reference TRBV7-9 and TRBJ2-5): DTGVSQNPRHKITKRGQNVTFRCDPISEHNRLYWYRQTLGQGPEFLTYFQNEAQLEKSRLLSDRFSAERPKGSFSTLEIQRTEQGDSAMYLCASSAPSGGYQETQYFGPGTRLLVL.

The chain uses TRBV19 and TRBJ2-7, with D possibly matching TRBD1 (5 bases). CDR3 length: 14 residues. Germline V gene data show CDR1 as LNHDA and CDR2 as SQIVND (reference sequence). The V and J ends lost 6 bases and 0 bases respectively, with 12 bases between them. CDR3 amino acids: CASSWAGHSYEQYF. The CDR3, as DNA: TGTGCCAGTAGCTGGGCAGGACACTCCTACGAGCAGTACTTC. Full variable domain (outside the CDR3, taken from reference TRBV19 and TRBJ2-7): DGGITQSPKYLFRKEGQNVTLSCEQNLNHDAMYWYRQDPGQGLRLIYYSQIVNDFQKGDIAEGYSVSREKKESFPLTVTSAQKNPTAFYLCASSWAGHSYEQYFGPGTRLTVT.

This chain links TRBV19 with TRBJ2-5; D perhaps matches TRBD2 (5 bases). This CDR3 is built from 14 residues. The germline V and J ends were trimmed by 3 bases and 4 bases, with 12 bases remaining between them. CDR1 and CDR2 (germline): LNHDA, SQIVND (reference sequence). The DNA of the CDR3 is TGTGCCAGTAGTATCATGGCTAGCTCAGAGACCCAGTACTTC. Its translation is CASSIMASSETQYF.

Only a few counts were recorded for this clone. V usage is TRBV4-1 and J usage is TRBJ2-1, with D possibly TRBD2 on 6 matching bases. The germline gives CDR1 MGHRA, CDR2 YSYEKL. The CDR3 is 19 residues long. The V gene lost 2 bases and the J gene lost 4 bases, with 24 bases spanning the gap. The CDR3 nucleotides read TGCGCCAGCAGCCAAAGAAGTACCTACCTCGGGACTCGTTACAATGAGCAGTTCTTC. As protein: CASSQRSTYLGTRYNEQFF.

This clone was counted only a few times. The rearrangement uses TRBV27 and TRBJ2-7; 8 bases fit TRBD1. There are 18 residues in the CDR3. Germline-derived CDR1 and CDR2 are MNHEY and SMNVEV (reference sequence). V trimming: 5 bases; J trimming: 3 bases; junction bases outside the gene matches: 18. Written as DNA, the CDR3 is TGTGCCAGCAGTCCCCGGGGGCCAGGGGGCGGGAAAGTCTACGAGCAGTACTTC. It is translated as CASSPRGPGGGKVYEQYF.

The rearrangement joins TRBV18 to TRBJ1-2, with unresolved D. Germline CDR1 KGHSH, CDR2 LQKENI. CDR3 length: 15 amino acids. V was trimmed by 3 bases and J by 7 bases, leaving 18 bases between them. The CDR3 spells CASSPPERREGGYTF. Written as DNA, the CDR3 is TGTGCCAGCTCACCCCCGGAGAGGAGGGAGGGTGGCTACACCTTC.

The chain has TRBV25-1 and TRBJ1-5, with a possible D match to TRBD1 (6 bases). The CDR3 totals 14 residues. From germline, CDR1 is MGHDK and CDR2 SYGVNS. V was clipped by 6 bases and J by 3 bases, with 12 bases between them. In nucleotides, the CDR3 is TGTGCCAGCAGGCAGGGGCAGGACAATCAGCCCCAGCATTTT. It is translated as CASRQGQDNQPQHF.

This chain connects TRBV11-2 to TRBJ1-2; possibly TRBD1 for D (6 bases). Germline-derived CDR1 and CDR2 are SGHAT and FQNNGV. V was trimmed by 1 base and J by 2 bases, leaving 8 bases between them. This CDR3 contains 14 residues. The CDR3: CASSLARGNYGYTF. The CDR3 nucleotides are TGTGCCAGCAGCTTAGCAAGGGGGAACTATGGCTACACCTTC.

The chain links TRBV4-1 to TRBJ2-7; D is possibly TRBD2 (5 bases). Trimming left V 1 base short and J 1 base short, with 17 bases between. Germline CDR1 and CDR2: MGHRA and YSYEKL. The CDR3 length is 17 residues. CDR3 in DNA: TGCGCCAGCAGCCAAGTGTTCGTTGCTAGCTTATCCTACGAGCAGTACTTC. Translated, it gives CASSQVFVASLSYEQYF.

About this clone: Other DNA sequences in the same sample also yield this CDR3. CDR3 loop: CASSRDREYEQYF. In DNA, the CDR3 is TGCGCCAGCAGCCGGGACAGGGAGTACGAGCAGTACTTC. The chain couples TRBV5-1 to TRBJ2-7; 9 positions agree with TRBD1. After removal of 4 bases from V and 4 bases from J, the junction contained 3 bases not matched to a gene. This CDR3 comprises 13 residues. The V gene's germline CDR1 is SGHRS and CDR2 YFSETQ.

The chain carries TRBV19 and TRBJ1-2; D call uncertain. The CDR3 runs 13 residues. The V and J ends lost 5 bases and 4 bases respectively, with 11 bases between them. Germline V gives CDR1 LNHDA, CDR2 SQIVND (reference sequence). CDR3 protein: CASSELLSYGYTF. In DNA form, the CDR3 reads TGTGCCAGTAGTGAGTTGCTTAGCTATGGCTACACCTTC.

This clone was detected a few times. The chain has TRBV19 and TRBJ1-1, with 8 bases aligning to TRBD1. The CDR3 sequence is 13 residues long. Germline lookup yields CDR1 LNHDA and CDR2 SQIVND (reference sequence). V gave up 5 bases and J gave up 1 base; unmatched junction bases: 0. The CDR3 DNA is TGTGCCAGTAGTGGACAGGGGAACACTGAAGCTTTCTTT. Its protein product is CASSGQGNTEAFF.

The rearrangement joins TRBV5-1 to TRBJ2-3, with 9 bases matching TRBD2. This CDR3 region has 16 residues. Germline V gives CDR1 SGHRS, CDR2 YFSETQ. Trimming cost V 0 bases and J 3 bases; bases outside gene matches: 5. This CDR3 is CASSLGTSEITDTQYF. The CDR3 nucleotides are TGCGCCAGCAGCTTGGGGACTAGCGAGATAACAGATACGCAGTATTTT.

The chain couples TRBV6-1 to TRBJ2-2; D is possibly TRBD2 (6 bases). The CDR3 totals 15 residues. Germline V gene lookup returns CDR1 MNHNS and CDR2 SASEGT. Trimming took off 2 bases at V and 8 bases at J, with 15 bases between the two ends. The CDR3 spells CASSERGGVVGELFF. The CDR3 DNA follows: TGTGCCAGCAGTGAACGCGGAGGGGTGGTAGGGGAGCTGTTTTTT.

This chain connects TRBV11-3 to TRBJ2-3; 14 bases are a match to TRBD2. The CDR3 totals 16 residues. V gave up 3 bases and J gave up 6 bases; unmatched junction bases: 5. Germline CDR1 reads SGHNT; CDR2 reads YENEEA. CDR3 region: CASSFRGLAGADTQYF. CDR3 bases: TGTGCCAGCAGCTTCAGGGGACTAGCGGGAGCGGATACGCAGTATTTT.

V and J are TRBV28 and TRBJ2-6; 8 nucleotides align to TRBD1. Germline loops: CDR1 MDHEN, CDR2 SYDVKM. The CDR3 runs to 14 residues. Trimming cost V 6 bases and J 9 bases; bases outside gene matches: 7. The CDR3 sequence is CASRETGVGNVLTF. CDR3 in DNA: TGTGCCAGCAGGGAGACAGGGGTTGGCAACGTCCTGACTTTC.

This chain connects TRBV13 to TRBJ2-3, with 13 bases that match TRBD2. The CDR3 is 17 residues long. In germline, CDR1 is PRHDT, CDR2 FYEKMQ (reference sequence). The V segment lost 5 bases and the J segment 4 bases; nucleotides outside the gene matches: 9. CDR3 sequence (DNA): TGTGCCAGCAGCCCCTTTGGTACTAGCGGGGGGGCAGATACGCAGTATTTT. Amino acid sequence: CASSPFGTSGGADTQYF.

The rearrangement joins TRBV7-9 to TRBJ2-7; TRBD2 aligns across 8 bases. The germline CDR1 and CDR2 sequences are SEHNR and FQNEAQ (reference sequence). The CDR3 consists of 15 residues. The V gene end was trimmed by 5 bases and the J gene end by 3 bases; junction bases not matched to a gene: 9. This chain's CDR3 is CASSVTGTSDYEQYF. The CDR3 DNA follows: TGTGCCAGCAGCGTCACCGGGACTAGTGACTACGAGCAGTACTTC.

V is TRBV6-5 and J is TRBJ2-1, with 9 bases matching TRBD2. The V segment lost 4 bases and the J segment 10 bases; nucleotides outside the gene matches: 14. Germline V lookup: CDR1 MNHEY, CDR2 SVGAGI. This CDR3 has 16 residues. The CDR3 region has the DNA TGTGCCAGCAGTTCGACCCTAGCGGGGCTACAATGGGAGCAGTTCTTC. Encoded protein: CASSSTLAGLQWEQFF.

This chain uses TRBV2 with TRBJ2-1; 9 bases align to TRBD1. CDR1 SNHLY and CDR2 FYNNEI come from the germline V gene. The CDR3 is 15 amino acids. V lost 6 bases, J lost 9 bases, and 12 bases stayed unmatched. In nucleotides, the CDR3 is TGTGCCAGCAGGTCTTCGGGACAGGGAGAGGGTGAGCAGTTCTTC. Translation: CASRSSGQGEGEQFF.